This is a list of T cell receptor beta chains from one sample in a study of blood T cells in healthy people across ages. TCRdb processed the 5' RACE reads anew with MiXCR; each CDR3 protein has one entry. The repertoire holds more than 450,000 distinct CDR3 sequences, with roughly a quarter as singletons. The same data also went into a second study, on T cells of mothers and their children.

Sequencing used blood. Receptors originate from a boy between 2 and 10 years old in good health. CDR3s include the opening cysteine and the closing phenylalanine or tryptophan. D genes are given only for firm matches. For some rows the clone size is stated as once, few or many, or as a class when expanded; others skip it.

TRBJ2-3 | . | TRBV15 | TRBD2 | CATSRRLAQSTDTQYF | TGTGCCACCAGCAGGAGACTAGCCCAAAGCACAGATACGCAGTATTTT
TRBJ1-2 | . | TRBV18 | TRBD1 | CASSLPGTAINYGYTF | TGTGCCAGCTCACTGCCCGGGACAGCAATTAACTATGGCTACACCTTC
TRBJ2-7 | once | TRBV29-1 | TRBD2 | CSVERLAGGNYEQYF | TGCAGCGTTGAACGACTAGCGGGGGGTAACTACGAGCAGTACTTC
TRBJ1-1 | . | TRBV20-1 | TRBD1 | CSAGQGLNTEAFF | TGCAGTGCTGGACAGGGGTTGAACACTGAAGCTTTCTTT
TRBJ2-4 | few | TRBV7-3 | . | CASSSRPTASIQYF | TGTGCCAGCAGCTCCCGGCCCACAGCAAGTATTCAGTACTTC
TRBJ2-5 | . | TRBV7-2 | TRBD1 | CASSRDRGTQETQYF | TGTGCCAGCAGCCGGGACAGGGGGACCCAAGAGACCCAGTACTTC
TRBJ2-5 | many | TRBV21-1 | . | CASARGETQYF | TGTGCCAGCGCTAGAGGAGAGACCCAGTACTTC
TRBJ1-4 | few | TRBV29-1 | . | CSVAGGTSSEKLFF | TGCAGCGTTGCAGGCGGGACCTCTTCCGAAAAACTGTTTTTT
TRBJ2-4 | . | TRBV25-1 | TRBD1 | CASSEGTGEDIQYF | TGTGCCAGCAGTGAAGGGACAGGGGAGGACATTCAGTACTTC
TRBJ2-1 | few | TRBV11-2 | . | CASSEGGLGIYNEQFF | TGTGCCAGCAGCGAAGGAGGGCTGGGGATCTACAATGAGCAGTTCTTC
TRBJ2-2 | few | TRBV12-5 | TRBD2 | CASGSGLAGLEMNTGELFF | TGTGCTAGTGGTTCAGGACTAGCGGGACTCGAGATGAACACCGGGGAGCTGTTTTTT
TRBJ2-3 | . | TRBV5-1 | . | CASSLEIIRDTQYF | TGCGCCAGCAGCTTGGAAATTATCCGAGATACGCAGTATTTT
TRBJ1-1 | . | TRBV6-5 | TRBD1 | CASSYYGQAGDPEAFF | TGTGCCAGCAGTTACTACGGACAGGCCGGTGACCCTGAAGCTTTCTTT
TRBJ1-1 | once | TRBV7-2 | . | CASSQGRRRTEAFF | TGTGCCAGCAGCCAGGGACGCCGACGTACTGAAGCTTTCTTT
TRBJ2-5 | . | TRBV15 | . | CATSRGQGPSETQYF | TGTGCCACCAGCAGAGGCCAGGGCCCTTCCGAGACCCAGTACTTC
TRBJ2-5 | few | TRBV25-1 | . | CASSEVVETQYF | TGTGCCAGCAGTGAGGTTGTCGAGACCCAGTACTTC
TRBJ2-7 | . | TRBV20-1 | . | CSARDLGDEQYF | TGCAGTGCTAGAGATCTAGGGGACGAGCAGTACTTC
TRBJ1-2 | few | TRBV3-1 | . | CASSLHTTSNYGYTF | TGTGCCAGCAGCCTGCACACAACATCTAACTATGGCTACACCTTC
TRBJ2-5 | few | TRBV7-6 | . | CASSTQAARGETQYF | TGTGCCAGCAGCACCCAGGCGGCTAGGGGGGAGACCCAGTACTTC
TRBJ1-3 | few | TRBV20-1 | . | CSAGGISGNTIYF | TGCAGTGCTGGTGGGATCTCTGGAAACACCATATATTTT
TRBJ2-1 | . | TRBV7-9 | TRBD2 | CASSLAQLAGGPGYNEQFF | TGTGCCAGCAGCTTAGCGCAATTAGCGGGAGGGCCAGGCTACAATGAGCAGTTCTTC
TRBJ2-7 | . | TRBV11-2 | . | CASSPGGNSYEQYF | TGTGCCAGCAGCCCCGGCGGGAACTCCTACGAGCAGTACTTC
TRBJ1-4 | . | TRBV6-5 | . | CATGRGRGDEKLFF | TGTGCCACCGGACGCGGGCGGGGGGATGAAAAACTGTTTTTT
TRBJ2-5 | few | TRBV7-9 | TRBD1 | CASSLMAGGRETQYF | TGTGCCAGCAGCTTAATGGCAGGGGGTCGGGAGACCCAGTACTTC
TRBJ2-4 | few | TRBV28 | . | CASASSSPFRGQRDIQYF | TGTGCCAGCGCTTCCAGTTCTCCTTTCCGGGGCCAGCGGGACATTCAGTACTTC
TRBJ2-3 | few | TRBV14 | . | CASSQDRGISHTQYF | TGTGCCAGCAGCCAAGATCGGGGGATAAGTCATACGCAGTATTTT
TRBJ1-2 | . | TRBV20-1 | TRBD1 | CSAETGGGGYTF | TGCAGTGCTGAAACAGGGGGCGGCGGCTACACCTTC
TRBJ2-2 | . | TRBV27 | TRBD2 | CASSPLAGGYTGELFF | TGTGCCAGCAGTCCTCTGGCGGGGGGCTACACCGGGGAGCTGTTTTTT
TRBJ2-5 | . | TRBV20-1 | . | CSARESKLASWGETQYF | TGCAGTGCTAGAGAATCCAAATTAGCGTCCTGGGGAGAGACCCAGTACTTC
TRBJ1-6 | few | TRBV11-2 | TRBD1 | CASSRQGSHSPLHF | TGTGCCAGCAGCCGACAGGGTTCACATTCACCCCTCCACTTT
TRBJ2-1 | . | TRBV7-3 | TRBD1 | CASSRLTGDEQFF | TGTGCCAGCAGCCGTCTTACAGGGGACGAGCAGTTCTTC
TRBJ2-5 | . | TRBV2 | TRBD2 | CASTRKLTSGVETQYF | TGTGCCAGCACACGAAAATTGACTAGCGGAGTAGAGACCCAGTACTTC
TRBJ2-7 | few | TRBV7-9 | . | CASSRGHSYEQYF | TGTGCCAGCAGCCGGGGGCACTCCTACGAGCAGTACTTC
TRBJ2-7 | . | TRBV20-1 | . | CSASSAGAYEQYF | TGCAGTGCTAGCTCAGCGGGCGCTTACGAGCAGTACTTC
TRBJ2-7 | . | TRBV6-6 | TRBD2 | CASSLAGTSGAYEQYF | TGTGCCAGCAGTTTAGCCGGGACTAGCGGGGCCTACGAGCAGTACTTC
TRBJ2-5 | . | TRBV7-2 | . | CASSLFLLETQYF | TGTGCCAGCAGCTTATTCCTGCTCGAGACCCAGTACTTC
TRBJ2-7 | few | TRBV7-2 | . | CASSLRGGTPYYEQYF | TGTGCCAGCAGCTTAAGGGGCGGGACCCCTTACTACGAGCAGTACTTC
TRBJ1-2 | few | TRBV12-3/TRBV12-4 | . | CASSFSGTLYGYTF | TGTGCCAGCAGTTTCAGCGGTACCCTCTATGGCTACACCTTC
TRBJ2-2 | few | TRBV2 | TRBD1 | CARGQVNTGELFF | TGTGCCAGAGGACAGGTGAACACCGGGGAGCTGTTTTTT
TRBJ2-5 | . | TRBV10-3 | TRBD2 | CAISETTSGRSGTQYF | TGTGCCATCAGTGAGACAACTAGCGGACGTTCCGGGACCCAGTACTTC
TRBJ1-1 | . | TRBV5-1 | TRBD1 | CASSYKPGGLVGTEAFF | TGCGCCAGCAGCTATAAACCAGGGGGCTTAGTGGGCACTGAAGCTTTCTTT
TRBJ2-5 | few | TRBV5-1 | TRBD1 | CASSLVPGQEETQYF | TGCGCCAGCAGCTTGGTGCCGGGACAGGAAGAGACCCAGTACTTC
TRBJ1-1 | . | TRBV27 | . | CASSLSPGVNTEAFF | TGTGCCAGCAGTTTATCGCCCGGGGTTAACACTGAAGCTTTCTTT
TRBJ2-1 | few | TRBV12-3/TRBV12-4 | TRBD2 | CASRASGVYNEQFF | TGTGCCAGCAGAGCTAGCGGGGTCTACAATGAGCAGTTCTTC
TRBJ2-7 | . | TRBV20-1 | . | CSARDRSRTYEQYF | TGCAGTGCTAGAGACCGCTCGCGGACCTACGAGCAGTACTTC
TRBJ2-7 | . | TRBV5-1 | . | CASPEALARGYEQYF | TGCGCCAGTCCCGAGGCACTAGCTCGCGGCTACGAGCAGTACTTC
TRBJ2-5 | . | TRBV7-8 | TRBD2 | CASSPSGGDGGTQYF | TGTGCCAGCAGCCCTAGCGGGGGCGATGGGGGGACCCAGTACTTC
TRBJ2-1 | . | TRBV4-2 | TRBD1 | CASSQGGQSRNEQFF | TGTGCCAGCAGCCAAGGGGGACAGAGCCGAAATGAGCAGTTCTTC
TRBJ2-2 | few | TRBV6-5 | TRBD2 | CASSYRTSGGGGELFF | TGTGCCAGCAGTTACCGGACTAGCGGGGGCGGCGGGGAGCTGTTTTTT
TRBJ2-2 | . | TRBV27 | . | CASSSRRTNTGELFF | TGTGCCAGCAGTTCCAGGCGGACGAACACCGGGGAGCTGTTTTTT
TRBJ2-2 | few | TRBV27 | . | CASHSGGELFF | TGTGCCAGCCATAGCGGCGGGGAGCTGTTTTTT
TRBJ1-2 | few | TRBV9 | TRBD1 | CASSQQGVSRYGYTF | TGTGCCAGCAGCCAACAGGGGGTCTCCCGCTATGGCTACACCTTC
TRBJ1-1 | few | TRBV5-1 | TRBD1 | CASSYGTGVTEAFF | TGCGCCAGCAGCTATGGGACAGGGGTCACTGAAGCTTTCTTT
TRBJ1-1 | . | TRBV7-9 | . | CASNLDQGTEAFF | TGTGCCAGCAATCTAGACCAGGGGACTGAAGCTTTCTTT
TRBJ1-1 | few | TRBV29-1 | TRBD1 | CSVELGTATEAFF | TGCAGCGTAGAGCTAGGGACAGCCACTGAAGCTTTCTTT
TRBJ2-5 | few | TRBV2 | . | CASKEMALQETQYF | TGTGCCAGCAAGGAGATGGCCCTTCAAGAGACCCAGTACTTC
TRBJ2-3 | few | TRBV7-3 | TRBD2 | CASSPKIAGATDTQYF | TGTGCCAGCAGCCCAAAGATAGCGGGAGCCACAGATACGCAGTATTTT
TRBJ2-1 | . | TRBV10-3 | . | CAIRTRDTGLGEQFF | TGTGCCATCAGGACTCGGGACACAGGGTTAGGTGAGCAGTTCTTC
TRBJ2-1 | few | TRBV6-1 | TRBD2 | CASRKRLAGGMVSYNEQFF | TGTGCCAGCAGAAAAAGACTAGCGGGGGGGATGGTCTCCTACAATGAGCAGTTCTTC